A selection of T cell receptor beta chains follows, all from one sample in a study of T cell responses to AZD1222 COVID-19 vaccine. Produced via immunoSEQ multiplex PCR; TCRdb's table is partial and in-frame only. This table has approximately 72,000 clones, 80% to 90% appearing once. This sample comprised peripheral blood, obtained 28 days after the second AZD1222 dose. The receptors shown here come from an adult who received the AZD1222 COVID-19 vaccine. Both conserved end residues are part of each CDR3. D genes are given only for firm matches. The listing skips clone size in some rows; elsewhere it reads once, few, many or a size class.

j_call v_call d_call clone_size cdr3_nt cdr3_aa
TRBJ1-5 TRBV7-9 . once TGTGCCAGCAGCTTAGAGGGGGGGCTCCATCAGCCCCAGCATTTT CASSLEGGLHQPQHF
TRBJ2-3 TRBV27 TRBD1 . TGTGCCAGCAGCCGGGGACAGGGTAAGACAGATACGCAGTATTTT CASSRGQGKTDTQYF
TRBJ1-2 TRBV5-1 . . TGCGCCAGCAGCTCTACTTATGGCTACACCTTC CASSSTYGYTF
TRBJ1-6 TRBV14 TRBD1 few TGTGCCAGCAGCCAAGGAGGGACCGGACAGGGGATTCTACCCCTCCACTTT CASSQGGTGQGILPLHF
TRBJ1-1 TRBV21-1 . few TGTGCCAGCAGCAAAGGCGCCACGGGGACGGATGCTTTCTTT CASSKGATGTDAFF
TRBJ1-6 TRBV7-8 TRBD1 . TGTGCCAGCAGCTTTACACCGGGACAGGGGGACTCACCCCTCCACTTT CASSFTPGQGDSPLHF
TRBJ2-7 TRBV4-2 . . TGTGCCAGCAGCCAAGGATTGGGCGGGGAGACCTACGAGCAGTACTTC CASSQGLGGETYEQYF
TRBJ2-3 TRBV7-2 . . TGTGCCAGCAGCTTAGGGGGGTATCTCACAGATACGCAGTATTTT CASSLGGYLTDTQYF
TRBJ1-2 TRBV5-4 TRBD1 . TGTGCCAGCAGCACGCCGACAGGGGGTAGGTTTGGCTACACCTTC CASSTPTGGRFGYTF
TRBJ2-3 TRBV4-1 . . TGCGCCAGCAGCCAAGGGGCAAGCACAGATACGCAGTATTTT CASSQGASTDTQYF
TRBJ1-6 TRBV27 . once TGTGCCAGCAGTCTAACCGACCCTTATGATTCACCCCTCCACTTT CASSLTDPYDSPLHF
TRBJ2-5 TRBV3-1/TRBV3-2 TRBD1 . TGTGCCAGCAGCCATCTCCCCGTGGGACAGGGGGAAGAGACCCAGTACTTC CASSHLPVGQGEETQYF
TRBJ2-7 TRBV5-4 TRBD2 . TGTGCCAGCAGTGGGGGGCGGGAGGCTACCTACGAGCAGTACTTC CASSGGREATYEQYF
TRBJ2-1 TRBV5-1 TRBD2 . TGCGCCAGCAGCAAGGGGGAACTAGCGGAATCGCAGTTCTTC CASSKGELAESQFF
TRBJ1-1 TRBV7-5 . . TGTGTCAGAAGCTGGCCCTCCGGGCACACTGAAGCTTTCTTT CVRSWPSGHTEAFF
TRBJ2-3 TRBV7-9 . . TGTGCCAGCAGCTTAGACGGCGGAGGCACAGATACGCAGTATTTT CASSLDGGGTDTQYF
TRBJ2-2 TRBV10-3 TRBD2 . TGTGCCACTACCGGGACTAGCAACACCGGGGAGCTGTTTTTT CATTGTSNTGELFF
TRBJ1-1 TRBV18 . . TGTGCCAGCTCACCGGTGCTGATGAACACTGAAGCTTTCTTT CASSPVLMNTEAFF
TRBJ2-1 TRBV29-1 . . TGCAGCGTTGTAGGTGCGGAGGGTTTGAATGAGCAGTTCTTC CSVVGAEGLNEQFF
TRBJ2-4 TRBV5-1 TRBD1 . TGCGCCAGCAGCTTGTACGGGACAGAGAAAAACATTCAGTACTTC CASSLYGTEKNIQYF
TRBJ1-5 TRBV5-1 . . TGCGCCAGCAGCTTGGGCAGCCATAGCAATCAGCCCCAGCATTTT CASSLGSHSNQPQHF
TRBJ1-6 TRBV11-2 . . TGTGCCAGCAGCCTCTCCGGGGGGGGTGGTGGTTCACCCCTCCACTTT CASSLSGGGGGSPLHF
TRBJ2-7 TRBV18 . . TGTGCCAGCTCACCCTCAAGGGATGGGTACGAGCAGTACTTC CASSPSRDGYEQYF
TRBJ2-3 TRBV9 . many TGTGCCAGCAGCGTAGGAGCGGGTGGGGGAGATACGCAGTATTTT CASSVGAGGGDTQYF
TRBJ1-3 TRBV9 . once TGTGCCAGCAGCGTAGATGGGAAAACCAGAAACACCATATATTTT CASSVDGKTRNTIYF
TRBJ2-3 TRBV5-4 TRBD2 . TGTGCCAGCAGCCCAGGGACTAGCGGGAGAGGTTCAGATACGCAGTATTTT CASSPGTSGRGSDTQYF
TRBJ2-1 TRBV10-1 . once TGCGCCAGCAGTGAGTCGTTAACCGGGGGGCTGGAGCAGTTCTTC CASSESLTGGLEQFF
TRBJ2-1 TRBV9 . . TGTGCCAGCAGCGAGAGCGGGACATACAATGAGCAGTTCTTC CASSESGTYNEQFF